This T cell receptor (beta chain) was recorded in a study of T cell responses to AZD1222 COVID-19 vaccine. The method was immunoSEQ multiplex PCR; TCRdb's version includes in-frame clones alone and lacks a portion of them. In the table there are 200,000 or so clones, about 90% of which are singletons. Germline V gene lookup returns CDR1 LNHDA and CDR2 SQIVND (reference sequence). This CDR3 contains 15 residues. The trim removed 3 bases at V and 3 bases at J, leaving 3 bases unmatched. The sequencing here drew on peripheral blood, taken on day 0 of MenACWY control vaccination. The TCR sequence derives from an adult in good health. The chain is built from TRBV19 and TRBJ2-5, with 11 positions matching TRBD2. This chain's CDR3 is CASSIWGLAEETQYF. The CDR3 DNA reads TGTGCCAGTAGTATCTGGGGACTAGCGGAAGAGACCCAGTACTTC. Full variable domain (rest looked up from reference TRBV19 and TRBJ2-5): DGGITQSPKYLFRKEGQNVTLSCEQNLNHDAMYWYRQDPGQGLRLIYYSQIVNDFQKGDIAEGYSVSREKKESFPLTVTSAQKNPTAFYLCASSIWGLAEETQYFGPGTRLLVL.